What follows are 4 T cell receptor beta chains derived from one specimen sequenced in a study of T-cell memory formation after mild COVID-19. Via MiXCR, TCRdb re-called the 5' RACE reads, giving one row per CDR3 protein. The profile shows about 600,000 distinct CDR3 sequences, about 22% of them singletons. Sequenced material: PBMCs or a T cell subset sorted from them (not recorded which). The receptor source for this set is an adult woman who had mild COVID-19 (a few samples of this study predate the infection). Cell type and time point are not known.

This rearrangement joins TRBV21-1 to TRBJ1-6; the D call TRBD1 from the table was never checked on the DNA. TRBV21-1 is a recognized pseudogene. This CDR3 has 16 amino acids. Written as DNA, the CDR3 is TGTGCCAGCAGGGAAACGGACGGGGGGTTCGTGGCACCCCTCCACTTT. Residues: CASRETDGGFVAPLHF.

This clonotype was seen a handful of times. V is TRBV7-2 and J is TRBJ2-7; 9 positions agree with TRBD2. CDR1 is SGHTA and CDR2 is FQGNSA in the germline V gene. The CDR3 sequence is 15 residues long. With 1 base clipped from V and 11 bases from J, the junction kept 12 bases outside the gene matches. CDR3 loop: CASSLDPAGGPKEYF. DNA for the CDR3: TGTGCCAGCAGCTTAGACCCAGCGGGAGGTCCCAAGGAGTACTTC.

The V and J genes are TRBV12-3 or TRBV12-4 and TRBJ2-1, with 8 bases aligning to TRBD2. The junction had 10 bases not matched to a gene; V was cut back by 3 bases and J by 15 bases. CDR3 length: 13 residues. In DNA, the CDR3 is TGTGCCAGCAGTTTCGGACTAGCCACGCGCGGGTTCTTC. Its protein is CASSFGLATRGFF.

The rearrangement uses TRBV9 and TRBJ1-6, with TRBD1 as a possible D gene (5 bases). CDR3 length: 13 amino acids. The ends were cut back, 7 bases at V and 9 bases at J, with 14 bases in the middle. Germline V lookup: CDR1 SGDLS, CDR2 YYNGEE. This chain's CDR3 is CASAQGSGSPLHF. The CDR3 DNA reads TGTGCCAGCGCGCAGGGATCGGGTTCACCCCTCCACTTT.